This note documents a single T cell receptor (beta chain) sequence. Its target is not known. The data derive from a study of T cells in localized non-small cell lung cancer. The CDR3 has 12 residues. Germline V gene lookup returns CDR1 SQVTM and CDR2 ANQGSEA. V was cut by 7 bases and J by 2 bases, with 11 bases left in between. Study results and caveats: Sequencing was limited to one tumor region, leaving the possibility of heterogeneity open. Longer overall survival associated with higher blood T cell density; shorter survival with higher adjacent-lung clonality. Appearance in adjacent lung was seen for a median around 58 of the top 100 tumor clones.

The method was immunoSEQ multiplex PCR; TCRdb's version includes in-frame clones alone and lacks a portion of them. The repertoire holds roughly 860 clones, with 22% as singletons. The genes are TRBV29-1 and TRBJ1-2, with D uncertain. This TCR came from a female donor older than 55 with stage II squamous cell lung carcinoma. Sequenced material: lung tumor tissue, taken before any cancer treatment. CDR3: CSAHDLNYGYTF. Written as DNA, the CDR3 is TGCAGCGCACACGACCTGAACTATGGCTACACCTTC.